Below, 31 T cell receptor beta chains from the same sample are listed, as sequenced in a study of T cells in Graves' hyperthyroidism and ophthalmopathy. Amplification targeted TCR beta CDR3 regions from RNA transcripts. A set of HTBI primers served as the primers for a first-round RT-PCR of the TCR CDR3. MiXCR, applied by TCRdb to the multiplex PCR reads, yields one record per CDR3 protein. This table holds over 700,000 distinct CDR3 sequences, around 39% found once. Sequencing used blood. The source is a man aged 18-30 years with Graves' hyperthyroidism.

This clonotype came up a few times. The rearrangement links TRBV7-6 to TRBJ1-3; tentatively, D is TRBD1 (6 bases). The V and J ends lost 4 bases and 0 bases respectively, with 13 bases between them. The CDR3 runs to 16 residues. Germline V gives CDR1 SGHVS, CDR2 FNYEAQ. CDR3 in DNA: TGTGCCAGCAGCTGGACTCAGGGGTACTCTGGAAACACCATATATTTT. Amino acids: CASSWTQGYSGNTIYF.

This chain uses TRBV5-1 with TRBJ2-7; no reliable D call. Germline assignment: CDR1 SGHRS and CDR2 YFSETQ. V shed 2 bases and J shed 7 bases, with 16 bases lying between them. This CDR3 comprises 14 residues. CDR3: CASSLDGEVGEQYF. The CDR3 DNA is TGCGCCAGCAGCTTAGACGGTGAGGTGGGGGAGCAGTACTTC.

About this clonotype: A junction boundary mismatches the germline segment, possibly from a read error. The V and J genes are TRBV4-2 and TRBJ2-7; D may be TRBD1 (6 bases). The CDR3 loop spans 13 amino acids. Germline loops: CDR1 LGHNA, CDR2 YNFKEQ. The CDR3 DNA is TGTGGCAGCGGATACAGGGATACCTACGAGCAGTACTTC. Protein sequence: CGSGYRDTYEQYF.

This clonotype has ten or more counts. The junction departs from germline at one end; a sequencing error may be responsible. J is TRBJ1-1 and V is TRBV7-9, with D possibly TRBD1 on 5 matching bases. The CDR3 contains 12 residues. CDR1 is SEHNR and CDR2 is FQNEAQ in the germline V gene (reference sequence). The CDR3 region has the DNA TGTGCCAGCAGCTTAGCTTCCCAGGGCTCGGCCTTT. It is translated as CASSLASQGSAF.

The chain recombines TRBV20-1 with TRBJ1-2; D unclear. Germline V gene data show CDR1 as DFQATT and CDR2 as SNEGSKA (reference sequence). V gave up 0 bases and J gave up 4 bases, with 15 bases separating them. This CDR3 is 15 amino acids long. As DNA, the CDR3 is TGCAGTGCTAGAGAGAGTGACCTCGGCCCCTATGGCTACACCTTC. It specifies CSARESDLGPYGYTF.

This clonotype showed up just a few times. This chain uses TRBV7-2 with TRBJ2-5; D ambiguous. The germline V gene has CDR1 SGHTA and CDR2 FQGNSA. V gave up 4 bases and J gave up 8 bases, with 14 bases separating them. CDR3 length: 13 residues. CDR3 amino acids: CASSSPLGSTQYF. The CDR3 DNA reads as TGTGCCAGCAGCTCCCCCCTCGGGTCAACCCAGTACTTC.

This clonotype came up a few times. This CDR3 reads CATSSGLAGLFF. For the CDR3, the DNA is TGTGCCACCTCGTCAGGGTTAGCGGGACTGTTTTTT. The chain links TRBV28 to TRBJ1-4, with D possibly matching TRBD1 (5 bases). Between the trimmed V and J ends, which lost 10 bases and 13 bases, there was a span of 19 bases. Looked up from germline, CDR1 is MDHEN and CDR2 is SYDVKM. CDR3 length equals 12 residues. The full variable domain, completed using reference TRBV28 and TRBJ1-4, is DVKVTQSSRYLVKRTGEKVFLECVQDMDHENMFWYRQDPGLGLRLIYFSYDVKMKEKGDIPEGYSVSREKKERFSLILESASTNQTSMYLCATSSGLAGLFFGSGTQLSVL.

This chain links TRBV19 with TRBJ2-5, with 8 bases identical to TRBD2. J gave up 5 bases and V 9 bases, and 14 bases lay outside the gene matches. The CDR3 has 15 residues. In germline, CDR1 is LNHDA, CDR2 SQIVND (reference sequence). The CDR3 loop reads CASSSRGGGSETQYF. In nucleotides, the CDR3 is TGTGCCAGCAGCTCCCGGGGGGGGGGATCGGAGACCCAGTACTTC.

This clonotype turned up a few times. The V gene is TRBV20-1, the J gene TRBJ2-5, with 7 bases lining up with TRBD1. J gave up 2 bases and V 0 bases, and 3 bases lay outside the gene matches. This CDR3 comprises 14 residues. The germline CDR1 and CDR2 sequences are DFQATT and SNEGSKA (reference sequence). The CDR3 region has the DNA TGCAGTGCTAGAGAGACAGGGAAACAAGAGACCCAGTACTTC. As protein: CSARETGKQETQYF.

Comment on this clonotype: Possible read error: a much larger clone is one base away. The chain employs TRBV2 and TRBJ1-1; 11 bases align to TRBD1. J gave up 11 bases and V 8 bases, and 13 bases lay outside the gene matches. Germline V CDR1 and CDR2: SNHLY, FYNNEI. The CDR3 covers 14 residues. Here the CDR3 DNA reads TGTGCCAGCGGACAGGGGGCGCGGCAGTCCGAGGCTTTCTTT. Translating gives CASGQGARQSEAFF. Using reference TRBV2 and TRBJ1-1 for the parts outside the CDR3, the full variable domain is EPEVTQTPSHQVTQMGQEVILRCVPISNHLYFYWYRQILGQKVEFLVSFYNNEISEKSEIFDDQFSVERPDGSNFTLKIRSTKLEDSAMYFCASGQGARQSEAFFGQGTRLTVV.

V gene TRBV29-1 combines with J gene TRBJ2-5; D is undetermined. CDR1 SQVTM and CDR2 ANQGSEA come from the germline V gene. Trimming pared 4 bases from V and 7 bases from J, leaving 4 bases between. The CDR3 sequence is 9 residues long. The CDR3 here is CSVAGTQYF. In DNA, the CDR3 is TGCAGCGTTGCCGGGACCCAGTACTTC.

Details on this clonotype: A read error may be the cause here, since a much bigger clone is one base away. The chain recombines TRBV19 with TRBJ1-4; 7 nucleotides agree with TRBD1. The CDR3 extends over 13 amino acids. Germline V gene lookup returns CDR1 LNHDA and CDR2 SQIVND (reference sequence). CDR3: CAGSGAGGEKLFF. The CDR3 bases are TGTGCCGGTAGTGGGGCAGGGGGAGAAAAACTGTTTTTT.

This clonotype showed up just a few times. The chain links TRBV20-1 to TRBJ2-7; TRBD2 matches 8 bases. J gave up 2 bases and V 4 bases, and 4 bases lay outside the gene matches. Germline CDR1 reads DFQATT; CDR2 reads SNEGSKA (reference sequence). The CDR3 spans 13 residues. The CDR3 spells CSAKTSATYEQYF. For the CDR3, the DNA is TGCAGTGCTAAGACTAGCGCGACCTACGAGCAGTACTTC.

V and J are TRBV6-5 and TRBJ2-2; possibly TRBD1 for D (6 bases). The CDR3 loop spans 15 amino acids. Germline loops: CDR1 MNHEY, CDR2 SVGAGI. The V end lost 5 bases, the J end lost 1 base, and 11 bases lay between the germline ends. The DNA of the CDR3 is TGTGCCAGCAGTCACCTGACAGGGAACACCGGGGAGCTGTTTTTT. Translated, it gives CASSHLTGNTGELFF.

This clonotype was observed a few times. CDR3 in amino acids: CASSPLEVRRETQYF. In DNA, the CDR3 is TGTGCCAGCAGTCCACTCGAGGTCCGACGAGAGACCCAGTACTTC. The genes are TRBV13 and TRBJ2-5, with D uncertain. This CDR3 region has 15 residues. The germline V gene has CDR1 PRHDT and CDR2 FYEKMQ (reference sequence). With 6 bases removed from V and 4 bases from J, the gap between germline ends came to 18 bases.

The rearrangement joins TRBV19 to TRBJ2-7, with TRBD1 identical over 12 bases. The CDR3 extends over 15 amino acids. Per the germline V gene, CDR1 is LNHDA and CDR2 is SQIVND (reference sequence). The V gene end was trimmed by 3 bases and the J gene end by 12 bases; junction bases not matched to a gene: 12. The CDR3 DNA sequence: TGTGCCAGTAGTATGGGGACAGGGGGCCCCTACCCCGGGTACTTC. This translates into CASSMGTGGPYPGYF. The variable domain in full, completed from reference TRBV19 and TRBJ2-7, reads DGGITQSPKYLFRKEGQNVTLSCEQNLNHDAMYWYRQDPGQGLRLIYYSQIVNDFQKGDIAEGYSVSREKKESFPLTVTSAQKNPTAFYLCASSMGTGGPYPGYFGPGTRLTVT.

This clonotype was seen a few times. The V and J genes are TRBV20-1 and TRBJ1-4, with 8 bases matching TRBD1. Unmatched junction bases numbered 8, after V lost 6 bases and J lost 8 bases. The CDR3 extends over 13 amino acids. Germline-derived CDR1 and CDR2 are DFQATT and SNEGSKA (reference sequence). CDR3 protein: CSARGHLREKLFF. The CDR3 bases are TGCAGTGCCAGGGGGCACCTGAGGGAAAAACTGTTTTTT.

This clonotype occurred many times. The V call is TRBV19, the J call TRBJ1-1; 10 nucleotides align to TRBD1. The germline CDR1 and CDR2 sequences are LNHDA and SQIVND (reference sequence). V lost 2 bases, J lost 6 bases, and 3 bases stayed unmatched. This CDR3 spans 14 amino acids. The CDR3: CASSIPGQGAEAFF. DNA for the CDR3: TGTGCCAGTAGTATACCTGGACAGGGGGCTGAAGCTTTCTTT.

In its sample, this clonotype was seen many times. The rearrangement links TRBV6-5 to TRBJ1-3; D remains ambiguous. Germline V gene sequence: CDR1 MNHEY, CDR2 SVGAGI. The CDR3 is 12 amino acids. Trimming took off 6 bases at V and 4 bases at J, with 7 bases between the two ends. The CDR3 DNA is TGTGCCAGCAGCCCGGGCGGAAACACCATATATTTT. Translating it yields CASSPGGNTIYF.

The chain joins TRBV20-1 to TRBJ1-1; D is unclear. The CDR3 sequence is 12 residues long. V was shortened by 6 bases and J by 0 bases, with 8 bases between the two germline ends. The germline V gene encodes CDR1 DFQATT and CDR2 SNEGSKA (reference sequence). The CDR3, as DNA: TGCAGTGCGCTGGGGATGAACACTGAAGCTTTCTTT. Residues: CSALGMNTEAFF.

The CDR3 DNA reads as TGTGCCAGCAGTTCCGTAAGTGCTGGGGCCAACGTCCTGACTTTC. Protein product: CASSSVSAGANVLTF. This rearrangement joins TRBV12-3 or TRBV12-4 to TRBJ2-6; D gene uncertain. This CDR3 is 15 amino acids long. V was cut by 4 bases and J by 2 bases, with 9 bases left in between.

V gene TRBV29-1 combines with J gene TRBJ1-1, with 10 bases that match TRBD1. V lost 8 bases, J lost 2 bases, and 5 bases stayed unmatched. The CDR3 totals 13 residues. Germline CDR1 is SQVTM and CDR2 is ANQGSEA. This CDR3 is CSLRTGGNTEAFF. CDR3 sequence (DNA): TGCAGCTTGAGGACAGGGGGTAACACTGAAGCTTTCTTT.

This clonotype appeared a few times. The J gene is TRBJ1-2, the V gene TRBV5-1; TRBD1 might be the D (6 bases). Germline-derived CDR1 and CDR2 are SGHRS and YFSETQ. The CDR3 sequence is 15 residues long. V was shortened by 4 bases and J by 6 bases, with 19 bases between the two germline ends. The CDR3 here is CASSTSRGLLDGYTF. The CDR3 DNA is TGCGCCAGCAGCACCAGCAGGGGCCTCTTGGATGGCTACACCTTC.

Only a few counts were recorded for this clonotype. The rearrangement uses TRBV7-3 and TRBJ1-6, with D tentatively TRBD1 (6 bases). V gave up 2 bases and J gave up 8 bases, with 13 bases separating them. Germline V lookup: CDR1 SGHTA, CDR2 FQGTGA. The CDR3 runs to 15 residues. CDR3 sequence: CASSLYGGADSPLHF. CDR3 nucleotides: TGTGCCAGCAGCTTATACGGGGGGGCGGATTCACCCCTCCACTTT.

This clonotype was found a few times. The rearrangement joins TRBV2 to TRBJ1-2; D unclear. This CDR3 comprises 14 residues. In germline, CDR1 is SNHLY, CDR2 FYNNEI. V lost 6 bases and J lost 4, with 15 bases in between. The CDR3, as DNA: TGTGCCAGCAGCTTGTTAGGGAGCCCCTATGGCTACACCTTC. This encodes CASSLLGSPYGYTF.

This rearrangement joins TRBV29-1 to TRBJ2-5; 7 nucleotides agree with TRBD2. The CDR3 loop spans 14 amino acids. Germline V gives CDR1 SQVTM, CDR2 ANQGSEA. The V and J ends lost 6 bases and 3 bases, in that order; junction bases with no gene match: 10. The CDR3 loop reads CSVKGAGEEETQYF. The CDR3 bases are TGCAGCGTGAAGGGTGCGGGGGAAGAAGAGACCCAGTACTTC. Complete variable domain (other parts from reference TRBV29-1 and TRBJ2-5): SAVISQKPSRDICQRGTSLTIQCQVDSQVTMMFWYRQQPGQSLTLIATANQGSEATYESGFVIDKFPISRPNLTFSTLTVSNMSPEDSSIYLCSVKGAGEEETQYFGPGTRLLVL.

The V gene is TRBV27, the J gene TRBJ1-6; a weak D match, TRBD1 (6 bases). CDR3 size: 13 residues. The V and J ends lost 5 bases and 9 bases respectively, with 11 bases between them. Germline V gene lookup returns CDR1 MNHEY and CDR2 SMNVEV (reference sequence). CDR3 nucleotides: TGTGCCAGCAGTATCGGGACAACTTCACCCCTCCACTTT. As protein: CASSIGTTSPLHF.

At least ten counts were recorded for this clonotype. The chain employs TRBV25-1 and TRBJ1-1; 9 bases align to TRBD1. Germline V gives CDR1 MGHDK, CDR2 SYGVNS. Unmatched junction bases numbered 9, after V lost 3 bases and J lost 4 bases. The CDR3 has 16 amino acids. Written as DNA, the CDR3 is TGTGCCAGCAGTGACACAGGGGGCCTCTCGGGCACTGAAGCTTTCTTT. Translation gives CASSDTGGLSGTEAFF.

There are a few counts of this clonotype. The chain recombines TRBV29-1 with TRBJ1-2; possible D gene TRBD1, 5 bases. CDR1 SQVTM and CDR2 ANQGSEA come from the germline V gene. Trimming cost V 0 bases and J 8 bases, with 13 bases left between them. The CDR3 spans 13 residues. CDR3 in amino acids: CSVEDAWGLGYTF. The CDR3 bases are TGCAGCGTTGAAGACGCCTGGGGGTTGGGCTACACCTTC.

This clonotype was detected many times. The chain couples TRBV10-3 to TRBJ2-5; D is possibly TRBD2 (7 bases). The CDR3 is made up of 13 amino acids. The V gene's germline CDR1 is ENHRY and CDR2 SYGVKD. The ends were cut back, 6 bases at V and 5 bases at J, with 13 bases in the middle. CDR3: CAISGGRGETQYF. CDR3 DNA: TGTGCCATCAGCGGGGGGCGAGGTGAGACCCAGTACTTC.

With regard to this clonotype: It is likely a read error: a sequence one base away is far more abundant. J is TRBJ1-2 and V is TRBV7-2; D is unclear. The V and J ends lost 3 bases and 6 bases respectively, with 2 bases between them. The CDR3 is 10 residues long. CDR1 SGHTA and CDR2 FQGNSA come from the germline V gene. The CDR3 here is CASSFDGYTF. DNA for the CDR3: TGTGCCAGCAGCTTCGATGGCTACACCTTC.